The T cell receptor beta chain under discussion was sequenced for a study of cytomegalovirus exposure and HLA in healthy donors. Overall study context: Early released data comprised about 90 million unique TCRs from HLA-typed donors.

Germline V gene sequence: CDR1 LNHDA, CDR2 SQIVND (reference sequence). CDR3 size: 12 residues. V lost 7 bases to trimming and J lost 0 bases, with 6 bases between them. The PCR made use of 60 Vbeta and 13 Jbeta primers. Sequenced by immunoSEQ multiplex PCR; TCRdb stores in-frame clones only, minus some. Here the sample table reports about 77,000 clones. This receptor was identified in a man in his fifties or sixties in good health and CMV-seropositive. Sequencing input: PBMCs. The chain has TRBV19 and TRBJ1-1; D remains ambiguous. The CDR3 DNA is TGTGCCAGTACGTCGGTGAACACTGAAGCTTTCTTT. This translates into CASTSVNTEAFF. The whole variable domain, remainder taken from reference TRBV19 and TRBJ1-1, is DGGITQSPKYLFRKEGQNVTLSCEQNLNHDAMYWYRQDPGQGLRLIYYSQIVNDFQKGDIAEGYSVSREKKESFPLTVTSAQKNPTAFYLCASTSVNTEAFFGQGTRLTVV.